The sequence of this T cell receptor (beta chain) was determined in a study of cytomegalovirus exposure and HLA in healthy donors. The study, taken as a whole, reports: Association of a missense DCLRE1C variant with TCR beta V- and J-gene trimming was reported in a later analysis. Reportedly, HLA-A and HLA-B alleles of most subjects were accurately predicted from TCR beta.

The PCR employed 60 Vbeta primers together with 13 Jbeta primers. Profiling relied on immunoSEQ multiplex PCR, and the TCRdb table lists in-frame clones only, not all of them. The sample carries under 100,000 clones, approximately 65% recorded once. Details on this clone: Its antigen remains unidentified.

CDR3 size: 14 residues. V dropped 5 bases and J dropped 7 bases, with 15 bases sitting between them. Germline V gives CDR1 SGHTA, CDR2 FQGTGA. This rearrangement joins TRBV7-3 to TRBJ2-1; tentatively, D is TRBD2 (5 bases). This clonotype was obtained from a woman aged 25 to 39 in good health and CMV-seropositive. Sequencing was performed on PBMCs. The CDR3 region is CASSLYFSGNEQFF. The CDR3 DNA reads as TGTGCCAGCAGCCTATATTTTTCGGGGAATGAGCAGTTCTTC.